A single sample is the source of the 21 T cell receptor beta chains below, sequenced in a study of T-cell memory formation after mild COVID-19. TCRdb recomputed calls from the 5' RACE reads with MiXCR, one row per CDR3 protein. This table has 160,000 or so distinct CDR3 sequences, roughly 31% appearing once. Sequenced: PBMCs or a T cell subset sorted from them (not recorded which). The receptors shown here come from an adult woman who had mild COVID-19 (a few samples of this study predate the infection). Cell type and time point are not known.

The V gene is TRBV6-5, the J gene TRBJ2-7, with a possible D match to TRBD1 (6 bases). Germline V CDR1 and CDR2: MNHEY, SVGAGI. V shed 3 bases and J shed 9 bases, with 33 bases lying between them. The CDR3 has 19 residues. CDR3 amino acids: CASSYSVGGTGTMPNGQYF. CDR3 sequence (DNA): TGTGCCAGCAGTTATTCGGTTGGTGGGACCGGGACAATGCCTAACGGGCAGTACTTC.

The chain carries TRBV4-3 and TRBJ2-2, with D uncertain. This CDR3 has 13 amino acids. CDR1 is LGHNA, CDR2 YSLEER, per germline. The V and J ends lost 4 bases and 6 bases respectively, with 9 bases between them. CDR3 bases: TGCGCCAGCAGCCTAATACTCCCCGGGGAGCTGTTTTTT. Its protein is CASSLILPGELFF.

This clonotype has only a few counts. The rearrangement links TRBV4-3 to TRBJ1-3; D not certain. The CDR3 loop spans 15 amino acids. CDR1 and CDR2 (germline): LGHNA, YSLEER. Trimming stripped 1 base from V and 1 base from J, with 8 bases between. The CDR3 region is CASSQGPGSGNTIYF. The CDR3 nucleotides read TGCGCCAGCAGCCAAGGCCCGGGGTCTGGAAACACCATATATTTT.

This chain connects TRBV6-2 or TRBV6-3 to TRBJ2-3, with D hard to call. Per germline, CDR1 MNHEY and CDR2 SVGEGT. This CDR3 has 18 amino acids. Trimming left V 3 bases short and J 0 bases short, with 19 bases between. The CDR3 loop reads CASSYLPLGSPSTDTQYF. CDR3 in DNA: TGTGCCAGCAGTTATCTCCCCCTGGGGTCGCCTAGCACAGATACGCAGTATTTT.

Only a few counts were recorded for this clonotype. This chain uses TRBV30 with TRBJ1-1, with D unresolved. CDR3 size: 12 residues. Trimming shortened V by 5 bases and J by 5 bases, and 12 bases separated the two germline ends. Per germline, CDR1 GTSNPN and CDR2 SVGIG (reference sequence). The CDR3 bases are TGTGCCTGGGGCCCGGTGCGTACTGAAGCTTTCTTT. Protein product: CAWGPVRTEAFF.

This clonotype has a handful of counts. The gene calls are TRBV27 and TRBJ2-7; tentative D call: TRBD1 (6 bases). Germline assignment: CDR1 MNHEY and CDR2 SMNVEV (reference sequence). V was trimmed by 5 bases and J by 5 bases, leaving 19 bases between them. The CDR3 is 15 amino acids. DNA for the CDR3: TGTGCCAGCAGTCGCCCCCGGGCAGGGGTGGACGAGCAGTACTTC. Amino acid sequence: CASSRPRAGVDEQYF.

The J gene is TRBJ1-1, the V gene TRBV3-1; D is unclear. The germline CDR1 and CDR2 sequences are LGHDT and YNNKEL (reference sequence). V lost 4 bases and J lost 8, with 14 bases in between. The CDR3 runs to 13 residues. In DNA form, the CDR3 reads TGTGCCAGCAGCCTTCTGCCGACACGCGAAGCTTTCTTT. Translating it yields CASSLLPTREAFF.

The V and J genes are TRBV7-9 and TRBJ2-7; possibly TRBD1 or TRBD2 for D (5 bases each). V was clipped by 2 bases and J by 5 bases, with 16 bases between them. Germline V gives CDR1 SEHNR, CDR2 FQNEAQ (reference sequence). CDR3 size: 15 residues. The CDR3 is CASSLRNRDPDEQYF. CDR3 sequence (DNA): TGTGCCAGCAGCTTAAGGAACCGGGACCCAGACGAGCAGTACTTC.

This clonotype has just a few counts. This chain links TRBV6-2 or TRBV6-3 with TRBJ2-4, with TRBD2 identical over 9 bases. With 6 bases clipped from V and 1 base from J, the junction kept 10 bases outside the gene matches. Germline V gives CDR1 MNHEY, CDR2 SVGEGT. This CDR3 is 17 amino acids long. CDR3 coding DNA: TGTGCCAGCAGGCCTACTAGCGGGCCTAAGGCCAAAAACATTCAGTACTTC. Amino acid sequence: CASRPTSGPKAKNIQYF.

This clonotype has only a few counts. The genes are TRBV5-1 and TRBJ2-3; TRBD2 matches at 10 bases. Trimming removed 2 bases from V and 7 bases from J; junction bases left unmatched: 7. The CDR3 consists of 15 residues. Germline V gene sequence: CDR1 SGHRS, CDR2 YFSETQ. The CDR3 nucleotides are TGCGCCAGCAGCTTCGCTAGCGGGGGTGACAATACGCAGTATTTT. It is translated as CASSFASGGDNTQYF.

The chain has TRBV7-6 and TRBJ1-3, with D uncertain. The CDR3 contains 14 residues. V was trimmed by 4 bases and J by 1 base, leaving 8 bases between them. Germline V gene sequence: CDR1 SGHVS, CDR2 FNYEAQ. DNA for the CDR3: TGTGCCAGCAGCTCGCAGATGTCTGGAAACACCATATATTTT. Translation gives CASSSQMSGNTIYF. Complete variable domain (other parts from reference TRBV7-6 and TRBJ1-3): GAGVSQSPRYKVTKRGQDVALRCDPISGHVSLYWYRQALGQGPEFLTYFNYEAQQDKSGLPNDRFSAERPEGSISTLTIQRTEQRDSAMYRCASSSQMSGNTIYFGEGSWLTVV.

Comments on this clonotype: At one boundary the junction diverges from the germline segment, which might be a read error. V usage is TRBV19 and J usage is TRBJ2-1, with 7 bases lining up with TRBD2. The CDR3 consists of 12 residues. In germline, CDR1 is LNHDA, CDR2 SQIVND (reference sequence). CDR3 loop: CASSGGYSEQFF. Written as DNA, the CDR3 is TGTGCCAGTAGCGGGGGGTACAGTGAGCAGTTCTTC. The full variable domain, rest sourced from reference TRBV19 and TRBJ2-1, is DGGITQSPKYLFRKEGQNVTLSCEQNLNHDAMYWYRQDPGQGLRLIYYSQIVNDFQKGDIAEGYSVSREKKESFPLTVTSAQKNPTAFYLCASSGGYSEQFFGPGTRLTVL.

The chain recombines TRBV5-6 with TRBJ2-3; 10 nucleotides agree with TRBD1. The germline gives CDR1 SGHDT, CDR2 YYEEEE. CDR3 length: 16 amino acids. V shed 4 bases, J shed 5 bases, and the junction held 10 bases outside the gene matches. The CDR3 DNA follows: TGTGCCAGCAGCCCCTCCCCGGGACAGGGGATAGATACGCAGTATTTT. Its translation: CASSPSPGQGIDTQYF.

This clonotype came up once. J is TRBJ1-2 and V is TRBV6-6; D might be TRBD1 (5 bases). This CDR3 is built from 16 residues. Germline CDR1 is MNHNY and CDR2 is SVGAGI (reference sequence). V lost 2 bases and J lost 1, with 14 bases in between. DNA for the CDR3: TGTGCCAGCAGTTACGCCTCCGGGGCAGATAACTATGGCTACACCTTC. Translating gives CASSYASGADNYGYTF.

This clonotype appeared a few times. The chain links TRBV5-1 to TRBJ2-3; 7 positions match TRBD2. Germline loops: CDR1 SGHRS, CDR2 YFSETQ. CDR3 length: 16 residues. V was clipped by 0 bases and J by 1 base; unmatched bases: 5. CDR3 protein: CASSLGASGGTDTQYF. The CDR3 nucleotides are TGCGCCAGCAGCTTGGGGGCTAGCGGAGGCACAGATACGCAGTATTTT.

The genes are TRBV13 and TRBJ2-7; D not certain. In germline, CDR1 is PRHDT, CDR2 FYEKMQ (reference sequence). This CDR3 has 14 residues. Trimming stripped 1 base from V and 3 bases from J, with 10 bases between. CDR3 DNA: TGTGCCAGCAGCTTAGCCGACCGCCGCTACGAGCAGTACTTC. Translating gives CASSLADRRYEQYF.

The V and J genes are TRBV7-2 and TRBJ2-4; tentatively, D is TRBD2 (6 bases). Germline CDR1 SGHTA, CDR2 FQGNSA. Trimming shortened V by 2 bases and J by 9 bases, and 14 bases separated the two germline ends. The CDR3 sequence is 14 residues long. CDR3 sequence (DNA): TGTGCCAGCAGCTTACCGGGAGTCGGCATCATTCAGTACTTC. Translation: CASSLPGVGIIQYF.

This clonotype came up once. The CDR3 protein is CASSLRAGQETQYF. CDR3 coding DNA: TGTGCCAGCAGCTTGAGAGCGGGCCAAGAGACCCAGTACTTC. J is TRBJ2-5 and V is TRBV7-2, with D possibly TRBD2 on 6 matching bases. The germline V and J ends were trimmed by 3 bases and 1 base, with 9 bases remaining between them. The germline CDR1 and CDR2 sequences are SGHTA and FQGNSA. This CDR3 spans 14 amino acids.

This clonotype was detected only a few times. The chain is built from TRBV14 and TRBJ1-1; D perhaps matches TRBD1 (5 bases). The germline CDR1 and CDR2 sequences are SGHDN and FVKESK. The CDR3 is 15 amino acids. The ends were cut back, 0 bases at V and 4 bases at J, with 12 bases in the middle. The CDR3 coding sequence is TGTGCCAGCAGCCAAGAACGAGGGGCGGTCACTGAAGCTTTCTTT. Translation gives CASSQERGAVTEAFF.

The sample holds a few counts of this clonotype. The V gene is TRBV18, the J gene TRBJ2-7, with D maybe TRBD2 (5 bases). The CDR3 spans 12 residues. The V end lost 6 bases, the J end lost 6 bases, and 12 bases lay between the germline ends. Germline V lookup: CDR1 KGHSH, CDR2 LQKENI. The CDR3 coding sequence is TGTGCCAGCTCCAGGATAGGAGGCGAGCAGTACTTC. Translation gives CASSRIGGEQYF.

The CDR3 DNA sequence: TGCAGCGTTGAAGATCCGGGCGAGCAGTACTTC. As protein: CSVEDPGEQYF. This rearrangement joins TRBV29-1 to TRBJ2-7; no firm D call. This CDR3 has 11 amino acids. CDR1 and CDR2 (germline): SQVTM, ANQGSEA. Trimming shortened V by 0 bases and J by 6 bases, and 6 bases separated the two germline ends.